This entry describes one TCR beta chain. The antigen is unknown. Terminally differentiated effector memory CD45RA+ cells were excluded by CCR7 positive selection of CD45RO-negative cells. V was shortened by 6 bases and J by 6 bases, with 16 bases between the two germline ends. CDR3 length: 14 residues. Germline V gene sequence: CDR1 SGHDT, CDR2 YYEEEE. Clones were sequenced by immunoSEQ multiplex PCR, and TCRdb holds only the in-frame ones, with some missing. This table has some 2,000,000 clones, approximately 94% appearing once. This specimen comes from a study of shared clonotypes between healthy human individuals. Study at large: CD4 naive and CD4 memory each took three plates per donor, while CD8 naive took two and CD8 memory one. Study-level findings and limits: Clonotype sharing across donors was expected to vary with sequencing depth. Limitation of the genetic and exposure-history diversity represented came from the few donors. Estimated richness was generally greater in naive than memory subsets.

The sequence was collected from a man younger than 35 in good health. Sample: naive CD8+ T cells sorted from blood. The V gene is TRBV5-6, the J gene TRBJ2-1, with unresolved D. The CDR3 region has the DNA TGTGCCAGCACCTCCCCCTATTTCTTCAATGAGCAGTTCTTC. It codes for CASTSPYFFNEQFF.